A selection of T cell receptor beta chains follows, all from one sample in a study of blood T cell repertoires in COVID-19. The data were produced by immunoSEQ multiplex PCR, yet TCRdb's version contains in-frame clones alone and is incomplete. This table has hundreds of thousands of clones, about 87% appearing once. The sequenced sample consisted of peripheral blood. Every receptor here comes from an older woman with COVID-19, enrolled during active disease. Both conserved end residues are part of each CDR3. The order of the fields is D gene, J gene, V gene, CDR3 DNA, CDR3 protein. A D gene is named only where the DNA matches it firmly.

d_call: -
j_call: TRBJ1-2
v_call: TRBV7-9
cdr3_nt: TGTGCCAGCAGCTTAGCGAACTCGGGGAATGGCTACACCTTC
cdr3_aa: CASSLANSGNGYTF

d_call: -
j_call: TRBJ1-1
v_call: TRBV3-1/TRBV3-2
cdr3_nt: TGTGCCAGCAGCAGGGGGTCTGAAGCTTTCTTT
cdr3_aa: CASSRGSEAFF

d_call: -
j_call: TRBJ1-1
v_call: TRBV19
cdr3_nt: TGTGCCAGTACCCCCGACAGATTGAACACTGAAGCTTTCTTT
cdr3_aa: CASTPDRLNTEAFF

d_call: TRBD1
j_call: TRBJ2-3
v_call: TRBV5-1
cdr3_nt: TGCGCCAGCACGGATGGATACAGGGGGACGTCCGGGGGAGATACGCAGTATTTT
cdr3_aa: CASTDGYRGTSGGDTQYF

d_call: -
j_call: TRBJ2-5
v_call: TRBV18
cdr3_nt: TGTGCCAGCTCACCACCGAGCAGGTCCCAAGAGACCCAGTACTTC
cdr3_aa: CASSPPSRSQETQYF

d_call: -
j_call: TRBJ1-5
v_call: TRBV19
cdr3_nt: TGTGCCAGTAGTATTGGGTCGTCGGGTTATAGCAATCAGCCCCAGCATTTT
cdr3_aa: CASSIGSSGYSNQPQHF

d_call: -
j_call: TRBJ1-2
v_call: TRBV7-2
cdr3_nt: TGTGCCAGCATTTCGCCGGGGGTCCATGGCTACACCTTC
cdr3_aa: CASISPGVHGYTF

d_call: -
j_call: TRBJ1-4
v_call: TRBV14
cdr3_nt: TGTGCCAGCAGCCAGAGTCGCAGGGGCGCAGGAGTGTCAGCAACTAATGAAAAACTGTTTTTT
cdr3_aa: CASSQSRRGAGVSATNEKLFF

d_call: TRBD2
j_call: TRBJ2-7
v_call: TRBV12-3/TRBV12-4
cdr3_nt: TGTGCCAGCAGGGGGGGGGTAAACTACGAGCAGTACTTC
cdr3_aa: CASRGGVNYEQYF

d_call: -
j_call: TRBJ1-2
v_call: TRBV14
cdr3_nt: TGTGCCAGCAGCCTCCTTAACAGGGGCTACACCTTC
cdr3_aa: CASSLLNRGYTF